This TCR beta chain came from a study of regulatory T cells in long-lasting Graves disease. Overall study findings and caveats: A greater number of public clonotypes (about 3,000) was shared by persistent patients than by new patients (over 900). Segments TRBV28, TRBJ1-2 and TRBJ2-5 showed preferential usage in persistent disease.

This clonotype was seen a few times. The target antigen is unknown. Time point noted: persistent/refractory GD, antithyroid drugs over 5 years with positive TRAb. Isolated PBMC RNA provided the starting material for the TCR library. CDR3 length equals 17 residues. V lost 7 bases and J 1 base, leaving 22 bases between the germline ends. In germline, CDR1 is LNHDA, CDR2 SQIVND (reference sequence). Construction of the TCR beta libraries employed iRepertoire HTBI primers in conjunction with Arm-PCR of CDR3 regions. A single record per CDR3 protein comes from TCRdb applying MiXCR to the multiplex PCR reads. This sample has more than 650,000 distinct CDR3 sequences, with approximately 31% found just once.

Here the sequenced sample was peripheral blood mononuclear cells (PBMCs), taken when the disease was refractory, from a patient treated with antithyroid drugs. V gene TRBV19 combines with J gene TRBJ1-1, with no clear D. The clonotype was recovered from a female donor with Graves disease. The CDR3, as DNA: TGTGCCAGTAATGTACCCGGCAGAGCAAATAAGAACACTGAAGCTTTCTTT. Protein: CASNVPGRANKNTEAFF.